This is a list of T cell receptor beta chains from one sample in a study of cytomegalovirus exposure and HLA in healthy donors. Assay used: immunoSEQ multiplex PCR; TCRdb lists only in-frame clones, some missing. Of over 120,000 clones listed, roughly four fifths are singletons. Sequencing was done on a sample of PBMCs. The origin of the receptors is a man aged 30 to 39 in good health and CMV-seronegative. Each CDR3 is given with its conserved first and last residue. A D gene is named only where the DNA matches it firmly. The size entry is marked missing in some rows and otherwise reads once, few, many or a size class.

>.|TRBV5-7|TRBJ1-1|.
TGTGCCAGCTGCCTACCTGGGGCAGCCATGAACACTGAAGCTTTCTTT
CASCLPGAAMNTEAFF
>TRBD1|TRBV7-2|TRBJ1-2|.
TGTGCCAGCAGCTTAGCCATCCACAGGGGTATGGGGGGCTACACCTTC
CASSLAIHRGMGGYTF
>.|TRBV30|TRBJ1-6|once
TGTGCCTGGACCACAGGTCTTAATAATTCACCCCTCCACTTT
CAWTTGLNNSPLHF
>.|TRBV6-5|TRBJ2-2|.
TGTGCCAGCAGTTACCTCACCGGGGAGCTGTTTTTT
CASSYLTGELFF
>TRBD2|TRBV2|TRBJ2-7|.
TGTGCCAGCGGCGGGGGGCTGGGCTTCGAGCAGTACTTC
CASGGGLGFEQYF
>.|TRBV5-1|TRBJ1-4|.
TGCGCCAGCAGCTTAGGGGCCAGGAGTGAAAAACTGTTTTTT
CASSLGARSEKLFF
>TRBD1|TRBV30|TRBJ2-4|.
TGTGCCTGTACGAGGGGGCCCGAAAACATTCAGTACTTC
CACTRGPENIQYF
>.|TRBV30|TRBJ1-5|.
TGTGCCTGGAGTGTAGGAGGGGAGGAACAGCCCCAGCATTTT
CAWSVGGEEQPQHF
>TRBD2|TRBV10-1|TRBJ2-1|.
TGCGCCAGCAAGATACTAGCGGGGTGCTCCTACAATGAGCAGTTCTTC
CASKILAGCSYNEQFF
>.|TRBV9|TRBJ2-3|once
TGTGCCAGCAGCGTAGAGACAGCCACAGATACGCAGTATTTT
CASSVETATDTQYF
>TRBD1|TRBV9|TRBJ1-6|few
TGTGCCAGCAGCGTTGGACAGGGCGCCAACTCACCCCTCCACTTT
CASSVGQGANSPLHF
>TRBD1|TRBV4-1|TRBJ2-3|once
TGCGCCAGCAGCCCAACGGGACAGAAAACAGATACGCAGTATTTT
CASSPTGQKTDTQYF
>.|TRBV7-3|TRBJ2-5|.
TGTGCCAGCAGCCGAGGACAGCAAGAGACCCAGTACTTC
CASSRGQQETQYF
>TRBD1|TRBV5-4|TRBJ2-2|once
TGTGCCAGCAGCCCTCGACAGGGGAACACCGGGGAGCTGTTTTTT
CASSPRQGNTGELFF
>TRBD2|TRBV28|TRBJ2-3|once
TGTGCCAGCAGTCCACCGGGACTAGCGGGGGTGGATACGCAGTATTTT
CASSPPGLAGVDTQYF
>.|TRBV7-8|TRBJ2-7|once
TGTGCCAGCAGCGCGGCCAGCGGCCCAGCCTACGAGCAGTACTTC
CASSAASGPAYEQYF
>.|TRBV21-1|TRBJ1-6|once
TGTGCCAGCAGCAAAGTGGGGGACAGGGGGCCGGCCTATAATTCACCCCTCCACTTT
CASSKVGDRGPAYNSPLHF
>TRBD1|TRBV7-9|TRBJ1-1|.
TGTGCCAGCAGCTCAATCCGGGGACAGAGGAACACTGAAGCTTTCTTT
CASSSIRGQRNTEAFF
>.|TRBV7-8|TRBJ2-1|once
TGTGCCAGCAGCCCCCGAGGAGCGGGTAGCTACAATGAGCAGTTCTTC
CASSPRGAGSYNEQFF
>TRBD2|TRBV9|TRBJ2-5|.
TGTGCCAGCAGCGCATCGGGACTAGCGGTGGGAGGGGAGACCCAGTACTTC
CASSASGLAVGGETQYF
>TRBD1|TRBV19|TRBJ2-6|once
TGTGCCAGTAGACTTAGGGGACAGACTTCCTCTGGGGCCAACGTCCTGACTTTC
CASRLRGQTSSGANVLTF
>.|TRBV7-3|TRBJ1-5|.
TGTGCCAGCAGCCAAGGGGGGGGTCATAGCAATCAGCCCCAGCATTTT
CASSQGGGHSNQPQHF
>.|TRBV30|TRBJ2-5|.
TGTGCCTGTGGCAGGTACCAAGAGACCCAGTACTTC
CACGRYQETQYF
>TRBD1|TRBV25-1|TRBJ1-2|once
TGTGCCAGCCGGGACAGGGGATGGTATGGCTACACCTTC
CASRDRGWYGYTF
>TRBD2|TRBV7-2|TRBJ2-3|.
TGTGCCAGCAGCCTCGGAGGACTAGCGGGGTCCCTGGATACGCAGTATTTT
CASSLGGLAGSLDTQYF
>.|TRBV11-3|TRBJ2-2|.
TGTGCCAGCAGCTTACAGGGGAGTTCCGGGGAGCTGTTTTTT
CASSLQGSSGELFF
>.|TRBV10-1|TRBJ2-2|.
TGCGCCAGCAGTTCGGACTATTTCACCGGGGAGCTGTTTTTT
CASSSDYFTGELFF
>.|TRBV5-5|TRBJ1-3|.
TGTGCCAGCAGCTTACTACAGGGAGCTGGAAACACCATATATTTT
CASSLLQGAGNTIYF
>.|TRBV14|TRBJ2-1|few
TGTGCCAGCAGCCTCCCTCTGGGGAGCGTTAATGAGCAGTTCTTC
CASSLPLGSVNEQFF
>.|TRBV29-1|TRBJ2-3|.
TGCAGCGTTGTGTGGCAGAGCACAGATACGCAGTATTTT
CSVVWQSTDTQYF
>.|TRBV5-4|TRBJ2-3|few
TGTGCCAGCAGCTTGGACGCGGCGTTGACAGATACGCAGTATTTT
CASSLDAALTDTQYF
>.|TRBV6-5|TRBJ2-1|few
TGTGCCAGCAGTTACTCGAAACAGGGTGGGTACAATGAGCAGTTCTTC
CASSYSKQGGYNEQFF